Given below is one T cell receptor beta chain in context. Its antigen is undetermined. The data belong to a study of T cell repertoires in cytomegalovirus infection. Study details: From public TCR beta signatures came an indication of both CMV infection and matching HLA type.

Study outcomes and limitations: Predominance within the ex vivo response was attributable to HLA-C-restricted CMV-specific TCR beta clonotypes.

MiXCR was run by TCRdb on the reads, yielding one entry per CDR3 protein. The table includes approximately 500,000 distinct CDR3 sequences, approximately 15% detected once. The CDR3 runs 13 residues. Trimming took off 5 bases at V and 4 bases at J, with 9 bases between the two ends. Germline lookup yields CDR1 KGHDR and CDR2 SFDVKD. This receptor was identified in a human donor in good health (CMV status not recorded). Some clones in this sample may be carry-over from other donors' samples. The chain carries TRBV24-1 and TRBJ2-3; D is unresolved. The sample comprised CD8+ T cells from PBMCs. The CDR3 loop reads CATSGPPPDTQYF. DNA of the CDR3: TGTGCCACCAGTGGCCCTCCGCCAGATACGCAGTATTTT.